This T cell receptor (beta chain) appears in the sequencing data of a study of quantifying T cell responses using KT2 cells (dated by TCRdb to about 2017). General notes on the study: RNA was DNase-treated and reverse transcribed with TCR alpha and beta constant-region primers, mostly using SuperScript III. Under optimum conditions, the T4 ligation step was estimated to exceed 8.5% efficiency. To avoid over-amplification, PCR2 was carried out as a SYBR Green qPCR and halted once a predetermined fluorescence threshold was reached. Study-wide findings and limitations: At very high KT2 spike-in numbers, detection of KT2 sequences reached saturation. This TCR sequencing study did not compare the pipeline side by side with other TCR sequencing techniques. Over several orders of magnitude, the number of KT2 alpha and beta sequences rose linearly with the number of KT2 cells put in. KT2 sequences were detected down to the lowest spike-in tested, which was about one KT2 cell per 100,000 PBMC.

The receptor library was made with UMI-ligation and nested PCR. A single-stranded oligonucleotide bearing the Illumina SP2 sequence and a UMI was ligated to the 3' end of the cDNA with T4 RNA ligase 1. PCR1 ran about 4 cycles (98°C 15 s, 69°C 30 s, 72°C 40 s); the beta primer was an equimolar mix of RC1.1 and RC1.2 covering TRBC1 and TRBC2. From PCR2 onward, TCR alpha and beta chains were processed separately, with sample indices and Illumina adaptors added. The UMI was composed of 12 random nucleotides, arranged as two hexamers separated by a spacer, and was positioned after an 8-base spacer. The libraries were sequenced on an Illumina MiSeq using v2 2x251 paired-end chemistry, usually with more than 9 samples in each run. To increase diversity, roughly 5-7% PhiX DNA was added to each sequencing library. Per the source publication's procedure: bcl2fastq converted raw reads to FASTQ, and Demultiplexor demultiplexed the reads by dual indices. V and J genes were assigned by Decombinator through tag matching, with a single base-pair mismatch being allowed. Using UMIs, Collapsinator corrected both sequencing errors and the frequency errors that come from PCR heterogeneity. CDR3Translator converted Decombinator identifiers into nucleotide sequence, translated that sequence into amino acids, and extracted CDR3 based on C- and N-terminal motifs. Each distinct KT2 TCR was counted as one cluster of KT2 sequences that shared a single unique molecular identifier. Using fastp trimming at Q25 and MiXCR clonotype assembly, TCRdb reanalyzed the public sequencing data and kept in-frame beta chains. Identical CDR3 proteins give one entry, which carries the most common genes and DNA. The V and J calls shown here were made by TCRdb, not taken from the authors' results. In this sample the table shows about 33,000 distinct CDR3 sequences, around a tenth of which occur a single time. The ten largest make up around 9.8% of the sample.

The CDR3 contains 16 residues, cysteine and phenylalanine counted. Just CDR3 DNA is preserved here, 48 bases in frame from base 1. After removal of 7 bases from V and 1 base from J, the junction retains 7 bases not matched to a gene. Reading the germline V gene gives CDR1 SQVTM and CDR2 ANQGSEA. Known numbers of KT2, a T cell clone whose TCR had been sequenced previously, were spiked into unfractionated PBMC to test the sensitivity and accuracy of the pipeline. KT2 cells were mixed with a fixed number of PBMC to create a range of KT2-to-PBMC ratios. Details on this clonotype: Which antigen it targets is not known. Base qualities are not recorded, but no much larger clone differs from it by a single base.

Sequencing was done on a sample of PBMCs spiked with cells of the T cell clone KT2. The rearranged chain carries TRBV29-1 and TRBJ2-6; TRBD1 fits 10 bases in the junction. This clonotype was sampled from a human donor. The DNA sequence is TGCAGCGGATTGACAGGGGGCAATTCTGGGGCCAACGTCCTGACTTTC. Its product reads: CSGLTGGNSGANVLTF.